This passage covers 6 T cell receptor beta chains from one sample sequenced in a study of cytomegalovirus exposure and HLA in healthy donors. The PCR had 60 Vbeta and 13 Jbeta primers. Sequenced by immunoSEQ multiplex PCR; TCRdb stores in-frame clones only, minus some. This sample carries some 160,000 clones, approximately 82% of them seen once, and the ten largest clones take more than 1.2%. The sample consisted of PBMCs. Receptor source: a male donor in good health and CMV-seronegative.

This chain connects TRBV7-6 to TRBJ2-7; TRBD1 is a possible D gene (6 bases). The V and J ends lost 5 bases and 2 bases respectively, with 16 bases between them. The CDR3 loop spans 15 amino acids. Germline values: CDR1 SGHVS, CDR2 FNYEAQ. DNA for the CDR3: TGTGCCAGCAGCCTAGGGTCAGGGGTACCCTACGAGCAGTACTTC. Amino acids: CASSLGSGVPYEQYF.

V gene TRBV4-3 combines with J gene TRBJ1-1; D not certain. Trimming stripped 4 bases from V and 10 bases from J, with 16 bases between. The CDR3 loop spans 13 amino acids. Germline CDR1 reads LGHNA; CDR2 reads YSLEER. The CDR3 DNA reads TGCGCCAGCAGCCGCCTAGGCTTAGAGGGAGCTTTCTTT. Translating gives CASSRLGLEGAFF.

This chain links TRBV4-3 with TRBJ1-4; D is ambiguous. The CDR3 consists of 14 residues. V was trimmed by 0 bases and J by 9 bases, leaving 11 bases between them. The germline gives CDR1 LGHNA, CDR2 YSLEER. CDR3 region: CASSQDGQRQKLFF. CDR3 bases: TGCGCCAGCAGCCAAGATGGGCAGCGGCAAAAACTGTTTTTT.

The chain is built from TRBV6-1 and TRBJ2-7, with 7 bases that match TRBD1. Germline V lookup: CDR1 MNHNS, CDR2 SASEGT. The CDR3 sequence is 16 residues long. J gave up 0 bases and V 4 bases, and 9 bases lay outside the gene matches. In DNA, the CDR3 is TGTGCCAGCAGTGGCCCACGGACAGGCCGCTCCTACGAGCAGTACTTC. Its protein product is CASSGPRTGRSYEQYF.

V is TRBV5-4 and J is TRBJ2-7, with TRBD1 matching over 8 bases. Trimming took 3 bases from V and 3 from J; bases not matched to a gene: 5. Per the germline V gene, CDR1 is SGHNT and CDR2 is YYREEE (reference sequence). This CDR3 region has 14 residues. CDR3 nucleotide sequence: TGTGCCAGCAGCTCCGGACAGGGCGGCTACGAGCAGTACTTC. Translation gives CASSSGQGGYEQYF.

The V call is TRBV6-5, the J call TRBJ2-2; TRBD1 might be the D (5 bases). V shed 4 bases and J shed 5 bases, with 8 bases lying between them. CDR1 and CDR2 (germline): MNHEY, SVGAGI. The length of the CDR3 is 13 residues. CDR3 amino acids: CASSLTVTGELFF. CDR3 coding DNA: TGTGCCAGCAGTTTGACAGTAACCGGGGAGCTGTTTTTT.